The next 10 T cell receptor beta chains were all read from a single sample in a study of blood T cell repertoires in COVID-19. Method: immunoSEQ multiplex PCR; TCRdb's copy keeps in-frame clones and lacks some. The repertoire consists of about 360,000 clones, with around nine tenths occurring once and the leading ten covering under 3%. Specimen: peripheral blood. Receptor source: a human donor in a cohort sampled during active COVID-19.

With respect to this clone: This CDR3 is also generated by other DNA sequences in the sample. The rearrangement uses TRBV28 and TRBJ1-1; 10 positions agree with TRBD1. The CDR3 loop spans 14 amino acids. The germline gives CDR1 MDHEN, CDR2 SYDVKM. The ends lost 6 bases at V and 5 bases at J; junction bases unmatched: 6. CDR3 sequence reads: CASSLGQGGTEAFF. The CDR3 nucleotides are TGTGCCAGCAGCCTAGGACAGGGGGGGACTGAAGCTTTCTTT.

The chain carries TRBV15 and TRBJ1-1; 9 nucleotides agree with TRBD1. This CDR3 comprises 15 residues. Germline V CDR1 and CDR2: LNHNV, YYDKDF (reference sequence). Losses at the gene ends were 3 bases for V and 1 base for J; bases not matched to a gene: 3. The DNA of the CDR3 is TGTGCCACCAGCAGCCCGGACAGGGGGAACACTGAAGCTTTCTTT. Translated: CATSSPDRGNTEAFF.

CDR3 residues: CASSLEGFGQVEGYTF. The CDR3 nucleotides are TGCGCCAGCAGCTTGGAGGGGTTTGGGCAGGTGGAGGGCTACACCTTC. The gene calls are TRBV5-1 and TRBJ1-2, with D possibly TRBD1 on 5 matching bases. V was pared by 0 bases and J by 8 bases, with 20 bases between. The V gene's germline CDR1 is SGHRS and CDR2 YFSETQ. This CDR3 contains 16 residues. Based on the CDR3 plus reference TRBV5-1 and TRBJ1-2, the full variable domain is KAGVTQTPRYLIKTRGQQVTLSCSPISGHRSVSWYQQTPGQGLQFLFEYFSETQRNKGNFPGRFSGRQFSNSRSEMNVSTLELGDSALYLCASSLEGFGQVEGYTFGSGTRLTVV.

This clone was counted once. The V call is TRBV5-1, the J call TRBJ2-7; 10 positions match TRBD1. Germline V gene data show CDR1 as SGHRS and CDR2 as YFSETQ. The CDR3 totals 16 residues. Trimming at V came to 2 bases and at J to 6 bases, leaving 11 bases not matched to a gene. The CDR3 loop is CASSLFSPGTGVEQYF. The CDR3 coding sequence is TGCGCCAGCAGCTTATTTAGCCCCGGGACAGGGGTCGAGCAGTACTTC.

The chain carries TRBV2 and TRBJ2-3; TRBD1 is a possible D gene (5 bases). The CDR3 is 14 residues long. V was pared by 7 bases and J by 2 bases, with 13 bases between. Germline-derived CDR1 and CDR2 are SNHLY and FYNNEI. The CDR3: CASTPNRFTDTQYF. In nucleotides, the CDR3 is TGTGCCAGCACTCCGAACAGGTTCACAGATACGCAGTATTTT.

The genes are TRBV5-6 and TRBJ2-4; tentative D call: TRBD1 (6 bases). Trimming shortened V by 5 bases and J by 5 bases, and 11 bases separated the two germline ends. The germline V gene has CDR1 SGHDT and CDR2 YYEEEE. The length of the CDR3 is 13 residues. The CDR3 protein is CASSGGRENIQYF. The CDR3 bases are TGTGCCAGCAGTGGGGGCAGGGAAAACATTCAGTACTTC.

The V gene is TRBV5-1, the J gene TRBJ2-1, with TRBD2 matching 10 bases. The germline gives CDR1 SGHRS, CDR2 YFSETQ. This CDR3 has 16 amino acids. The V and J ends lost 1 base and 4 bases, in that order; junction bases with no gene match: 5. Here the CDR3 DNA reads TGCGCCAGCAGCTTGCCCAAGCGGGGGGGATACAATGAGCAGTTCTTC. This gives the protein CASSLPKRGGYNEQFF.

The gene calls are TRBV9 and TRBJ2-2, with a possible D match to TRBD2 (5 bases). The CDR3 is made up of 13 amino acids. Germline CDR1 reads SGDLS; CDR2 reads YYNGEE. V shed 2 bases and J shed 6 bases, with 8 bases lying between them. CDR3 in DNA: TGTGCCAGCAGCGTCGCACTAGCCGGGGAGCTGTTTTTT. Translated: CASSVALAGELFF.

This chain links TRBV19 with TRBJ2-1, with D possibly matching TRBD1 (6 bases). There are 12 residues in the CDR3. V lost 4 bases to trimming and J lost 15 bases, with 16 bases between them. Germline V gene sequence: CDR1 LNHDA, CDR2 SQIVND (reference sequence). The CDR3 nucleotides read TGTGCCAGTAGTAGGGACATTTCGGAACGGTTCTTC. Its translation: CASSRDISERFF.

The chain joins TRBV28 to TRBJ1-5; no firm D call. The germline V gene has CDR1 MDHEN and CDR2 SYDVKM. Deletions cut 5 bases from V and 2 bases from J, with 13 bases between. The CDR3 runs 15 residues. The DNA of the CDR3 is TGTGCCAGCAGTCCCGAAAGCGCGGGCAATCAGCCCCAGCATTTT. Protein sequence: CASSPESAGNQPQHF.